Each of the 23 T cell receptor beta chains below was sequenced from the same sample in a study of monozygotic twins with inflammatory bowel disease (dated by TCRdb to the late 2010s). The library was generated by 5' RACE. Sequencing was carried out with an Illumina HiSeq 2500. TCRdb reprocessed the reads into one record per CDR3 protein sequence, lacking DNA. The record for this sample contains about 450,000 distinct CDR3 sequences. The ten largest account for 2% to 2.5% of the sample. The sample consisted of blood. Receptors originate from a human donor with ulcerative colitis or Crohn's disease, or a healthy co-twin of an affected twin (not recorded which).

The chain recombines TRBV18 with TRBJ1-4; TCRdb picks TRBD1, but there is no DNA to check that call. Per the germline V gene, CDR1 is KGHSH and CDR2 is LQKENI. This CDR3 is built from 13 residues. The CDR3 loop reads CASSTGTDEKLFF.

The gene calls are TRBV5-1 and TRBJ2-5; TCRdb returns TRBD2, unconfirmable since there is no DNA. The CDR3 contains 16 residues. Germline assignment: CDR1 SGHRS and CDR2 YFSETQ. CDR3 sequence: CASSLGGLGMQETQYF.

The chain employs TRBV12-3 or TRBV12-4 and TRBJ1-5; absent DNA, TCRdb's TRBD1 call cannot be checked. The CDR3 is made up of 15 amino acids. This CDR3 reads CASTPGPFDDQPQHF.

The chain employs TRBV29-1 and TRBJ1-1; TCRdb's D call, TRBD1, is unchecked because there is no DNA. The CDR3 sequence is 11 residues long. In germline, CDR1 is SQVTM, CDR2 ANQGSEA. The chain's CDR3 is CSGTANTEAFF.

The chain links TRBV7-9 to TRBJ1-2; the D call from TCRdb, TRBD1, cannot be confirmed without DNA. Germline V gives CDR1 SEHNR, CDR2 FQNEAQ (reference sequence). This CDR3 is 14 amino acids long. Here the CDR3 reads CASSFEGARPGYTF.

The V call is TRBV9, the J call TRBJ2-7; there is no DNA to check the TCRdb D call of TRBD1. CDR3 length: 14 amino acids. Germline CDR1 is SGDLS and CDR2 is YYNGEE. This chain's CDR3 is CASSADRGQNEQYF.

This chain uses TRBV28 with TRBJ2-3; with no DNA, the TCRdb D assignment of TRBD1 cannot be verified. CDR3 length equals 17 residues. CDR1 and CDR2 (germline): MDHEN, SYDVKM. CDR3 sequence: CASSLVSRSHHTDTQYF.

CDR3 sequence reads: CASRLAPRLARDYEQYF. The chain couples TRBV12-2 to TRBJ2-7; TCRdb's D call, TRBD2, is unchecked because there is no DNA. TRBV12-2 is shown as a pseudogene. CDR3 length: 17 residues.

This sequence joins TRBV30 and TRBJ1-6; the TCRdb call, TRBD1, lacks DNA for checking. In germline, CDR1 is GTSNPN, CDR2 SVGIG (reference sequence). The CDR3 runs 14 residues. CDR3 loop: CAWSGGPSGSPLHF.

This chain joins TRBV29-1 and TRBJ2-2; TCRdb designates TRBD1, a call that cannot be tested without DNA. This CDR3 has 13 residues. Looked up from germline, CDR1 is SQVTM and CDR2 is ANQGSEA. The CDR3 region is CSVGQPNTGELFF.

The rearrangement uses TRBV5-1 and TRBJ2-4; TCRdb's assignment of TRBD1 cannot be checked, as there is no DNA. Germline V lookup: CDR1 SGHRS, CDR2 YFSETQ. This CDR3 spans 16 amino acids. The CDR3 reads CASSGTQGWAKNIQYF.

The chain joins TRBV5-1 to TRBJ2-1. Germline CDR1 SGHRS, CDR2 YFSETQ. This CDR3 is 14 amino acids long. The CDR3 protein is CASSLVINVGEQFF.

The rearrangement joins TRBV4-1 to TRBJ2-1; absent DNA, TCRdb's TRBD2 call cannot be checked. Germline V gene sequence: CDR1 MGHRA, CDR2 YSYEKL. The CDR3 is made up of 17 amino acids. The CDR3 reads CASSLPQLAGVDNEQFF.

The genes are TRBV6-5 and TRBJ2-1. Germline loops: CDR1 MNHEY, CDR2 SVGAGI. This CDR3 comprises 15 residues. CDR3: CASSWGRASYNEQFF.

CDR3 protein: CASSLSTGGEQFF. The chain employs TRBV12-3 or TRBV12-4 and TRBJ2-1; the TRBD1 assignment by TCRdb is unverifiable without DNA. The CDR3 length is 13 residues.

J is TRBJ1-3 and V is TRBV18; TCRdb's assignment of TRBD1 cannot be checked, as there is no DNA. Germline assignment: CDR1 KGHSH and CDR2 LQKENI. This CDR3 comprises 16 residues. CDR3 protein: CASSPMTGTDGNTIYF.

The chain carries TRBV20-1 and TRBJ2-3; TCRdb calls TRBD2, which cannot be checked without DNA. CDR1 is DFQATT, CDR2 SNEGSKA, per germline (reference sequence). This CDR3 has 13 residues. The CDR3 protein is CSAEAGTRDTQYF.

The chain's CDR3 is CASSLEGGYPTNEKLFF. The rearrangement uses TRBV7-2 and TRBJ1-4; TCRdb returns TRBD1, unconfirmable since there is no DNA. The CDR3 has 17 residues. The germline V gene encodes CDR1 SGHTA and CDR2 FQGNSA.

The genes are TRBV9 and TRBJ2-3. CDR1 is SGDLS and CDR2 is YYNGEE in the germline V gene. The CDR3 length is 14 residues. The CDR3 is CASSPMGSRDTQYF.

The V gene is TRBV7-2, the J gene TRBJ2-7; TCRdb names TRBD1, which stays unverified in the absence of DNA. The CDR3 sequence is 14 residues long. Looked up from germline, CDR1 is SGHTA and CDR2 is FQGNSA. The CDR3 sequence: CASSPGQVTYEQYF.

J is TRBJ2-3 and V is TRBV20-1. The CDR3 extends over 12 amino acids. Looked up from germline, CDR1 is DFQATT and CDR2 is SNEGSKA (reference sequence). The CDR3: CSASQSTDTQYF.

V usage is TRBV5-1 and J usage is TRBJ2-6. Germline V gene data show CDR1 as SGHRS and CDR2 as YFSETQ. The CDR3 is made up of 14 amino acids. CDR3 sequence: CASSPELGANVLTF.

The chain employs TRBV19 and TRBJ2-7; TCRdb's assignment of TRBD1 cannot be checked, as there is no DNA. Germline V gene sequence: CDR1 LNHDA, CDR2 SQIVND (reference sequence). This CDR3 contains 15 residues. The CDR3 region is CASSPSGVATYEQYF.